This T cell receptor beta chain came from a study of shared clonotypes between healthy human individuals. Every subset's genomic DNA went evenly onto several immunoSEQ plates. Every unsorted PBMC PCR replicate was loaded with about 300 ng DNA, around 30,000 T cell genomes. As originally analysed: As immunoSEQ supplied junction-only sequences (without quality scores), filtering differed. Sequencing used immunoSEQ multiplex PCR; TCRdb keeps in-frame clones, though not all of them. V, J and clone size reflect that table, while D and trimming were determined from the DNA. Found here are a few hundred thousand clones, approximately 77% of them singletons; the top ten hold 12%. A remark on this clone: The antigen is undetermined.

The V end was cut by 5 bases, the J end by 1 base, with 19 bases between. The CDR3 loop spans 17 amino acids. Looked up from germline, CDR1 is LNHDA and CDR2 is SQIVND (reference sequence). Study results and caveats: An effect of sequencing depth on clonotype sharing among donors was expected.

The clonotype originates from a woman in her thirties or forties in good health. Some clones in this sample may be carry-over from other donors' samples. V usage is TRBV19 and J usage is TRBJ2-3; D is unresolved. Sample: PBMCs. CDR3 bases: TGTGCCAGTAGTTCCTTTCTACCCAGGTTGGGCACAGATACGCAGTATTTT. Its translation is CASSSFLPRLGTDTQYF.